The 6 T cell receptor beta chains below all came from one sample that was sequenced in a study of blood T cells in healthy people across ages. Using a J-beta primer mix together with a sample-barcoded 5' primer, a second PCR was run for roughly 6 to 12 cycles. TCRdb itself ran the 5' RACE reads through MiXCR, one entry per CDR3 protein. This table has 730,000 or so distinct CDR3 sequences, roughly two fifths appearing once. Sequenced material: blood. The receptors here all came from a woman aged 55-75 years in good health.

The J gene is TRBJ2-7, the V gene TRBV6-5; a weak D match, TRBD2 (5 bases). CDR3 size: 15 residues. From germline, CDR1 is MNHEY and CDR2 SVGAGI. Trimming took off 0 bases at V and 1 base at J, with 10 bases between the two ends. In DNA form, the CDR3 reads TGTGCCAGCAGTTACTCCGCGGACTGGTCCTACGAGCAGTACTTC. Protein product: CASSYSADWSYEQYF.

The chain couples TRBV28 to TRBJ2-1; 14 bases align to TRBD2. The germline V gene encodes CDR1 MDHEN and CDR2 SYDVKM. This CDR3 is built from 18 residues. The V segment lost 3 bases and the J segment 7 bases; nucleotides outside the gene matches: 11. Here the CDR3 reads CASSFPRGLAGVENEQFF. The CDR3 region has the DNA TGTGCCAGCAGTTTCCCTAGGGGACTAGCGGGAGTAGAGAATGAGCAGTTCTTC.

Worth noting for this clonotype: One end of the junction is discordant with germline, which a read error may explain. The chain is built from TRBV9 and TRBJ2-7; 11 bases line up with TRBD1. The CDR3 runs 17 residues. Germline CDR1 and CDR2: SGDLS and YYNGEE. The CDR3 region has the DNA TGTGCCAGTAGCGAGCGGGAAGGACAGGGGGCTTCCTACGAGCAGTACTTC. It codes for CASSEREGQGASYEQYF.

The CDR3 region is CASSLAIETQYF. The CDR3 nucleotides read TGTGCCAGCAGCTTAGCGATAGAGACCCAGTACTTC. The chain uses TRBV11-2 and TRBJ2-5, with D hard to call. CDR3 length equals 12 residues. CDR1 SGHAT and CDR2 FQNNGV come from the germline V gene. V was cut by 1 base and J by 4 bases, with 4 bases left in between.

CDR3 DNA sequence: TGTGCCAGCAGTTCCGGGAACCAAGGGGGAAAGACCCAGTACTTC. Protein sequence: CASSSGNQGGKTQYF. This chain links TRBV12-3 or TRBV12-4 with TRBJ2-7, with D perhaps TRBD1 (6 bases). The DNA end is more similar to TRBJ2-5, so the J call may be wrong. CDR3 length: 15 amino acids.

The chain recombines TRBV7-6 with TRBJ2-7; TRBD2 is a possible D gene (7 bases). The V gene lost 5 bases and the J gene lost 5 bases, with 19 bases spanning the gap. The CDR3 runs to 15 residues. Germline V gene data show CDR1 as SGHVS and CDR2 as FNYEAQ. CDR3 amino acids: CASSRRGRDMDEQYF. The CDR3 nucleotides are TGTGCCAGCAGCCGCCGTGGGAGGGACATGGACGAGCAGTACTTC.